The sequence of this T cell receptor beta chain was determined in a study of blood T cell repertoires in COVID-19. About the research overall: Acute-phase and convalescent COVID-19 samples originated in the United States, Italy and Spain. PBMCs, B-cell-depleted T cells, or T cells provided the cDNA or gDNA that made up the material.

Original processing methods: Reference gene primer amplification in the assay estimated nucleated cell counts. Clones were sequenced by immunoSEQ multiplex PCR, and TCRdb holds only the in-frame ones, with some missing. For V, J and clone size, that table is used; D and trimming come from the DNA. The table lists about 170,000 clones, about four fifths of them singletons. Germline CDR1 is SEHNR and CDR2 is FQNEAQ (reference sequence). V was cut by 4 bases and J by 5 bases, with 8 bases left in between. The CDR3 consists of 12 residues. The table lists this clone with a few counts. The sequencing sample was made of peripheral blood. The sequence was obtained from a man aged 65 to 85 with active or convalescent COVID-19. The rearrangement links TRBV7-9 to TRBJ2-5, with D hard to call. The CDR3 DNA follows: TGTGCCAGCAGCTGGGCATTGGAGACCCAGTACTTC. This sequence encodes CASSWALETQYF.